This T cell receptor (beta chain) was found in a study of T cells in Graves' hyperthyroidism and ophthalmopathy. There were TCR beta CDR3 regions amplified from RNA transcripts. During a first-round RT-PCR of the TCR CDR3, the HTBI primer set was used. TCRdb used MiXCR to reprocess the multiplex PCR reads, holding one entry per CDR3 protein. The sample lists around 620,000 distinct CDR3 sequences, roughly 17% occurring once. At least ten counts were recorded for this clonotype. The target antigen is unknown. Study outcomes and limitations: By a 13 V-J model, ophthalmopathy was set apart from stable hyperthyroidism. Blood also carried most thyroid clonotypes expanded above 0.001.

Lactation, pregnancy, other autoimmune disease or uncontrolled infection excluded patients. Isolation of PBMCs was performed on about 10 ml fresh peripheral blood. Sequencing was carried out using blood. This sequence was found in a woman in her thirties with Graves' hyperthyroidism.

The CDR3 coding sequence is TGTGCCAGCAGTTCAACCTCCGGGGACAGGGGTTCCAACGAGCAGTACTTC. Protein product: CASSSTSGDRGSNEQYF. The chain has TRBV28 and TRBJ2-7, with 10 bases matching TRBD1. With 4 bases clipped from V and 5 bases from J, the junction kept 14 bases outside the gene matches. The germline CDR1 and CDR2 sequences are MDHEN and SYDVKM. The CDR3 sequence is 17 residues long.